Listed below are T cell receptor beta chains from one sample, sequenced in a study of beta chain features in type 1 diabetes. Repertoires were generated with immunoSEQ multiplex PCR, while TCRdb's copy carries only in-frame clones and drops some. The sample contains 300,000 to 350,000 clones, around 9.3% of which appear only once. Sample: central memory CD4+ T cells from blood. Receptor source: a man aged 30 to 45 with type 1 diabetes. The CDR3 runs from the conserved cysteine through the conserved F or W. The order of the fields is J gene, clone size, D gene, V gene, CDR3 protein, CDR3 DNA. The D gene is left open where the match is weak. Clone size is shown for a subset of rows, as once, few, many or a class of expanded clone.

J: TRBJ1-2
size: -
D: -
V: TRBV9
CDR3: CASSEHYGYGYTF
DNA: TGTGCCAGCAGCGAGCATTATGGCTATGGCTACACCTTC

J: TRBJ1-2
size: -
D: -
V: TRBV6-5
CDR3: CASSRGGDGYTF
DNA: TGTGCCAGCAGTCGAGGGGGAGATGGCTACACCTTC

J: TRBJ2-3
size: -
D: -
V: TRBV6-5
CDR3: CASSYFKNTDTQYF
DNA: TGTGCCAGCAGTTACTTCAAAAACACAGATACGCAGTATTTT

J: TRBJ2-7
size: -
D: -
V: TRBV28
CDR3: CASSFSRTRSYEQYF
DNA: TGTGCCAGCAGTTTTTCACGGACACGTTCCTACGAGCAGTACTTC

J: TRBJ1-2
size: -
D: -
V: TRBV11-2
CDR3: CASSLGFNYGYTF
DNA: TGTGCCAGCAGCTTGGGGTTTAACTATGGCTACACCTTC

J: TRBJ2-5
size: -
D: TRBD2
V: TRBV7-2
CDR3: CASSEVRGGQETQYF
DNA: TGTGCCAGCAGCGAAGTGCGGGGGGGCCAGGAGACCCAGTACTTC

J: TRBJ2-3
size: -
D: -
V: TRBV18
CDR3: CASSRKEGGPDTQYF
DNA: TGTGCCAGCTCTCGAAAGGAGGGGGGCCCAGATACGCAGTATTTT

J: TRBJ1-5
size: few
D: -
V: TRBV2
CDR3: CASSDGGQEPQHF
DNA: TGTGCCAGCAGTGATGGCGGTCAGGAACCCCAGCATTTT

J: TRBJ1-5
size: -
D: -
V: TRBV4-3
CDR3: CASSQDHGAYSNQPQHF
DNA: TGCGCCAGCAGCCAAGACCACGGGGCCTATAGCAATCAGCCCCAGCATTTT

J: TRBJ1-4
size: -
D: TRBD1
V: TRBV4-1
CDR3: CASSQPTGANEKLFF
DNA: TGCGCCAGCAGCCAACCGACAGGGGCTAATGAAAAACTGTTTTTT

J: TRBJ1-1
size: -
D: -
V: TRBV2
CDR3: CASSDGGVANTEAFF
DNA: TGTGCCAGCAGTGATGGTGGGGTTGCGAACACTGAAGCTTTCTTT

J: TRBJ2-3
size: few
D: TRBD2
V: TRBV13
CDR3: CASSLTTSGGARDTQYF
DNA: TGTGCCAGCAGCTTAACAACTAGCGGGGGGGCCAGAGATACGCAGTATTTT

J: TRBJ2-7
size: many
D: -
V: TRBV7-2
CDR3: CASSPNRGANEQYF
DNA: TGTGCCAGCAGCCCCAATCGGGGGGCAAACGAGCAGTACTTC

J: TRBJ2-1
size: -
D: TRBD2
V: TRBV18
CDR3: CASSRRDGAGGLHNEQFF
DNA: TGTGCCAGCTCACGACGTGATGGAGCGGGGGGTTTACACAATGAGCAGTTCTTC

J: TRBJ1-3
size: few
D: -
V: TRBV18
CDR3: CASSPRRYSSGNTIYF
DNA: TGTGCCAGCTCACCTCGGCGGTACTCCTCTGGAAACACCATATATTTT

J: TRBJ2-3
size: few
D: -
V: TRBV7-2
CDR3: CASSPAPDTQYF
DNA: TGTGCCAGCAGCCCAGCACCCGATACGCAGTATTTT

J: TRBJ2-5
size: -
D: -
V: TRBV5-4
CDR3: CASSLAREETQYF
DNA: TGTGCCAGCAGCTTGGCCCGGGAGGAGACCCAGTACTTC

J: TRBJ1-5
size: -
D: TRBD1
V: TRBV5-6
CDR3: CASSLGQGYGNQPQHF
DNA: TGTGCCAGCAGCTTGGGACAGGGATACGGCAATCAGCCCCAGCATTTT

J: TRBJ1-1
size: few
D: -
V: TRBV6-5
CDR3: CASSPRGGGTEAFF
DNA: TGTGCCAGCAGCCCCAGGGGTGGAGGAACTGAAGCTTTCTTT

J: TRBJ1-4
size: many
D: -
V: TRBV2
CDR3: CASSVRGEKLFF
DNA: TGTGCCAGCAGTGTGCGGGGCGAAAAACTGTTTTTT

J: TRBJ1-1
size: few
D: -
V: TRBV29-1
CDR3: CSVVKQAGNTEAFF
DNA: TGCAGCGTTGTGAAACAGGCAGGGAACACTGAAGCTTTCTTT

J: TRBJ2-1
size: -
D: TRBD1
V: TRBV5-1
CDR3: CASSSQGPKYNEQFF
DNA: TGCGCCAGCAGCTCACAGGGGCCTAAATACAATGAGCAGTTCTTC

J: TRBJ2-1
size: -
D: TRBD2
V: TRBV4-3
CDR3: CASSQDFQRGGREQFF
DNA: TGCGCCAGCAGCCAAGATTTCCAGCGGGGGGGAAGGGAGCAGTTCTTC

J: TRBJ1-2
size: -
D: -
V: TRBV5-1
CDR3: CASSPPGQGAVGYTF
DNA: TGCGCCAGCAGCCCACCGGGACAAGGCGCGGTTGGCTACACCTTC

J: TRBJ2-5
size: -
D: -
V: TRBV28
CDR3: CASSWTAQETQYF
DNA: TGTGCCAGCAGTTGGACAGCCCAAGAGACCCAGTACTTC

J: TRBJ2-5
size: -
D: -
V: TRBV18
CDR3: CASSPSQETQYF
DNA: TGTGCCAGCTCACCATCTCAAGAGACCCAGTACTTC

J: TRBJ2-5
size: -
D: -
V: TRBV28
CDR3: CASSRPIDGQETQYF
DNA: TGTGCCAGCAGTCGCCCAATCGACGGGCAAGAGACCCAGTACTTC

J: TRBJ1-1
size: -
D: -
V: TRBV6-5
CDR3: CASSYSKGNTEAFF
DNA: TGTGCCAGCAGTTACTCGAAGGGGAACACTGAAGCTTTCTTT

J: TRBJ2-4
size: few
D: TRBD1
V: TRBV25-1
CDR3: CASSRGSKNIQYF
DNA: TGTGCCAGTAGCAGGGGGTCCAAAAACATTCAGTACTTC

J: TRBJ1-4
size: few
D: TRBD1
V: TRBV2
CDR3: CASSRSPGQGEKLFF
DNA: TGTGCCAGCAGCCGATCGCCGGGACAGGGGGAAAAACTGTTTTTT

J: TRBJ2-1
size: few
D: -
V: TRBV19
CDR3: CASSQGLAVGGEQFF
DNA: TGTGCCAGTAGCCAGGGGCTAGCGGTGGGCGGAGAGCAGTTCTTC

J: TRBJ1-2
size: few
D: -
V: TRBV2
CDR3: CASSENGGSYGYTF
DNA: TGTGCCAGCAGTGAGAACGGGGGCTCCTATGGCTACACCTTC

J: TRBJ2-7
size: -
D: -
V: TRBV6-5
CDR3: CASTRGRENEQYF
DNA: TGTGCCAGCACCCGGGGACGCGAAAACGAGCAGTACTTC

J: TRBJ2-1
size: few
D: -
V: TRBV30
CDR3: CAWSPSGGAAGGRFF
DNA: TGTGCCTGGAGTCCCTCGGGTGGGGCGGCCGGTGGGAGGTTCTTC

J: TRBJ2-5
size: -
D: TRBD2
V: TRBV28
CDR3: CASRRAGTSGGNGETQYF
DNA: TGTGCCAGCAGGCGGGCAGGGACTAGCGGTGGTAACGGGGAGACCCAGTACTTC

J: TRBJ2-3
size: -
D: TRBD2
V: TRBV11-2
CDR3: CASSLESSGGAYTQYF
DNA: TGTGCCAGCAGCTTAGAGTCTAGCGGGGGGGCATATACGCAGTATTTT

J: TRBJ2-3
size: few
D: -
V: TRBV5-1
CDR3: CASSGAVAVSTDTQYF
DNA: TGCGCCAGCTCGGGGGCGGTAGCGGTTAGCACAGATACGCAGTATTTT

J: TRBJ2-4
size: -
D: -
V: TRBV11-2
CDR3: CASSLDLVWNIQYF
DNA: TGTGCCAGCAGCTTAGATCTGGTGTGGAACATTCAGTACTTC

J: TRBJ2-7
size: -
D: TRBD1
V: TRBV5-1
CDR3: CASSTGTVGSYEQYF
DNA: TGCGCCAGCAGCACCGGGACAGTTGGCTCCTACGAGCAGTACTTC

J: TRBJ1-2
size: few
D: -
V: TRBV6-5
CDR3: CASSYSAGMRGYTF
DNA: TGTGCCAGCAGTTACTCAGCGGGGATGAGGGGCTACACCTTC

J: TRBJ2-1
size: few
D: TRBD1
V: TRBV28
CDR3: CASNGDRGDEQFF
DNA: TGTGCCAGCAATGGCGACAGGGGGGATGAGCAGTTCTTC

J: TRBJ2-3
size: -
D: TRBD2
V: TRBV14
CDR3: CASSLLAGITDTQYF
DNA: TGTGCCAGCAGCCTCCTAGCGGGGATAACAGATACGCAGTATTTT

J: TRBJ1-2
size: -
D: TRBD1
V: TRBV29-1
CDR3: CSVGTGDYTF
DNA: TGCAGCGTTGGGACAGGGGACTACACCTTC

J: TRBJ1-2
size: few
D: -
V: TRBV7-7
CDR3: CASTPITGYGYTF
DNA: TGTGCCAGCACCCCGATAACAGGGTATGGCTACACCTTC

J: TRBJ1-4
size: few
D: -
V: TRBV6-6
CDR3: CASSYSQNREKLFF
DNA: TGTGCCAGCAGTTACTCGCAGAATCGGGAAAAACTGTTTTTT

J: TRBJ2-2
size: -
D: -
V: TRBV11-2
CDR3: CASSPGRNGELFF
DNA: TGTGCCAGCAGTCCCGGCCGGAACGGGGAGCTGTTTTTT

J: TRBJ2-3
size: many
D: -
V: TRBV7-8
CDR3: CASSLGPSLSTDTQYF
DNA: TGTGCCAGCAGCTTAGGCCCTAGCTTGAGCACAGATACGCAGTATTTT

J: TRBJ2-3
size: -
D: -
V: TRBV9
CDR3: CASSVQGTDTQYF
DNA: TGTGCCAGCAGCGTTCAGGGCACAGATACGCAGTATTTT

J: TRBJ2-7
size: many
D: TRBD1
V: TRBV18
CDR3: CASSPGQGASYEQYF
DNA: TGTGCCAGCTCACCAGGGCAGGGGGCTAGCTACGAGCAGTACTTC

J: TRBJ2-2
size: few
D: -
V: TRBV5-1
CDR3: CASSLEPGSSGELFF
DNA: TGCGCCAGCAGCTTAGAACCGGGGTCCTCCGGTGAGCTGTTTTTT

J: TRBJ1-5
size: few
D: -
V: TRBV19
CDR3: CATTTGPHQPQHF
DNA: TGTGCCACCACCACGGGACCCCATCAGCCCCAGCATTTT